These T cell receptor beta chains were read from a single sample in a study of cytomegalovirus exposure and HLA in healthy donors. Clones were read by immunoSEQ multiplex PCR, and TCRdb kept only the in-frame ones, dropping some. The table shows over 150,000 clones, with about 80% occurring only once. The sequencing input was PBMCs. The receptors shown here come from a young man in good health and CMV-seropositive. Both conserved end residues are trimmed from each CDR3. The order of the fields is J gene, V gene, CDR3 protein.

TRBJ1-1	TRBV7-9	ASSLASGVSTEAF
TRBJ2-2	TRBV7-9	ASSLRNTGELF
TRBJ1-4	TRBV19	ASSTDRDEKLF
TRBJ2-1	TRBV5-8	ASSLGQGASWLAGDHEQF
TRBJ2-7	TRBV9	ASSVEAGDSYEQY
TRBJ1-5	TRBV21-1	ASCFGQSSNQPQH
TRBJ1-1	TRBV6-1	ASSRQGPQNTEAF
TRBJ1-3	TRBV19	ASTTGQASGNTIY
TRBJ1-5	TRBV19	ASSFGQPNQPQH
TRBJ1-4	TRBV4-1	ATGRSTNEKLF